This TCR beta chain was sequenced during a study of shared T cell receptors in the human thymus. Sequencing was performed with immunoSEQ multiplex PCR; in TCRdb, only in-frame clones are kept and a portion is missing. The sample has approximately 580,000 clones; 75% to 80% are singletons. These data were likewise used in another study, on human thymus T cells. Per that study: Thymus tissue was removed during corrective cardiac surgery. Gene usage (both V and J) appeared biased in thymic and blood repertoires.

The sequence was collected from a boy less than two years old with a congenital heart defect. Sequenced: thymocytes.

The CDR3 loop reads CASPPASDSDQETQYF. Written as DNA, the CDR3 is TGTGCTAGTCCCCCCGCTTCCGACTCAGACCAAGAGACCCAGTACTTC. This sequence joins TRBV12-5 and TRBJ2-5; D unresolved. Trimming removed 8 bases from V and 0 bases from J, with 19 bases in between. CDR3 length: 16 residues. Germline CDR1 reads LGHNT; CDR2 reads FRNRAP.